This entry features one T cell receptor (beta chain) sequence. Its specificity is not known. In the PCR, 60 Vbeta and 13 Jbeta primers were used. The repertoire was sequenced with immunoSEQ multiplex PCR; TCRdb's copy has only in-frame clones and lacks some. The table has about 170,000 clones, roughly 80% seen once. This sample stems from a study of cytomegalovirus exposure and HLA in healthy donors. Study findings and constraints: The study dropped some indistinguishable V segments, TRBV6-2 and TRBV6-3 among them. Sequence variants that were highly shared formed a cluster that was likely a sequencing artifact.

The CDR3 consists of 18 residues. Looked up from germline, CDR1 is SGHTA and CDR2 is FQGNSA. V trimming: 1 base; J trimming: 9 bases; junction bases outside the gene matches: 13. This sequence originates from a male donor in good health and CMV-seronegative. Material: PBMCs. This chain connects TRBV7-2 to TRBJ2-3; TRBD2 aligns across 13 bases. CDR3 nucleotides: TGTGCCAGCAGCTTAGATCTGTACTCGGGACTAGCGGGGTACACGCAGTATTTT. This sequence encodes CASSLDLYSGLAGYTQYF.